Described below is a single T cell receptor beta chain sequence and its context. Its cognate antigen is unknown. With V trimmed by 2 bases and J by 4 bases, 9 bases remained unmatched. This CDR3 comprises 17 residues. Clinical symptoms, serum thyroxine, TRAb, thyroid ultrasound and orbital computed tomography established diagnosis. TCR beta CDR3 regions were amplified from RNA. Primed by the HTBI set, a first-round RT-PCR was run on the TCR CDR3. TCRdb reanalysed the multiplex PCR reads using MiXCR and keeps one entry per CDR3 protein. The sample contains about 350,000 distinct CDR3 sequences, 15% to 20% of which appear only once. These data are taken from a study of T cells in Graves' hyperthyroidism and ophthalmopathy. Overall study: Prior to any treatment, at the point of initial diagnosis, peripheral blood was collected.

Notes on the study in general: Ophthalmopathy and stable hyperthyroidism were separated by a 13 V-J model. Model predictions of ophthalmopathy came a median approximately 6 months before onset.

The sequence was collected from a woman in her twenties or thirties with Graves' hyperthyroidism that later progressed to Graves' ophthalmopathy. Sample: blood. The chain couples TRBV12-3 or TRBV12-4 to TRBJ2-3; 10 positions agree with TRBD2. CDR3 bases: TGTGCCAGCAGTTTATCAGCGGGAGGGGCGAGGGCAGATACGCAGTATTTT. As protein: CASSLSAGGARADTQYF.